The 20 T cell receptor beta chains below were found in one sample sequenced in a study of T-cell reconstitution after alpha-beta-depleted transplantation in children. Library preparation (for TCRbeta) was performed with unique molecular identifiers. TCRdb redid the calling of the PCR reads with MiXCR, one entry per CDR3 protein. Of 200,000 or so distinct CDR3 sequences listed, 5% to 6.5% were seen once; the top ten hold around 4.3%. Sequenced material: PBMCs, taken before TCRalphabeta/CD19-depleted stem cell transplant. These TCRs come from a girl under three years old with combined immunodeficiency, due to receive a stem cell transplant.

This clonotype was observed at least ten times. The CDR3 spells CASSRGGAGQPQHF. Written as DNA, the CDR3 is TGCGCCAGCAGCCGCGGGGGCGCGGGTCAGCCCCAGCATTTT. V is TRBV5-1 and J is TRBJ1-5, with a tentative D call TRBD1 (6 bases). The CDR3 runs 14 residues. CDR1 is SGHRS and CDR2 is YFSETQ in the germline V gene. With 4 bases removed from V and 6 bases from J, the gap between germline ends came to 14 bases.

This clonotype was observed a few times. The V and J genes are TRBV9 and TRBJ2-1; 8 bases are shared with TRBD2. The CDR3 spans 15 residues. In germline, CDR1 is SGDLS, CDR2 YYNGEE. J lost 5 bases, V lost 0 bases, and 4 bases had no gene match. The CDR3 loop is CASSVGSGSHNEQFF. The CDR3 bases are TGTGCCAGCAGCGTAGGGAGCGGGAGCCACAATGAGCAGTTCTTC.

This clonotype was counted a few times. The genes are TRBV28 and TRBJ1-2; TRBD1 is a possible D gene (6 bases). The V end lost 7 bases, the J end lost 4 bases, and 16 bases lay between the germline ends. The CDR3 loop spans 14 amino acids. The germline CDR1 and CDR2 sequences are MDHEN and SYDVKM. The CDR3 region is CASTPGDGAYGYTF. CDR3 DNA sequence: TGTGCCAGCACCCCAGGGGACGGAGCCTATGGCTACACCTTC.

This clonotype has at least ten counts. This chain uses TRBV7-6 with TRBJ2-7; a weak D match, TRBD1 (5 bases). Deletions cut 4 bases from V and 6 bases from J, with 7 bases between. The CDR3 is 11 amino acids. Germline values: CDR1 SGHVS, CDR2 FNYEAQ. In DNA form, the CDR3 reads TGTGCCAGCAGCTCAGGGCTCGAGCAGTACTTC. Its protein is CASSSGLEQYF.

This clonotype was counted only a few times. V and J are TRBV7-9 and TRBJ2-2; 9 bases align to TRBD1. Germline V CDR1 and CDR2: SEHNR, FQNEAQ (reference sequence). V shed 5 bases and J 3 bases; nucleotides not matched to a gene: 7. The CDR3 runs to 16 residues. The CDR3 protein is CASSSWDREHTGELFF. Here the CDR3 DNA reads TGTGCCAGCAGCAGCTGGGACAGGGAACACACCGGGGAGCTGTTTTTT.

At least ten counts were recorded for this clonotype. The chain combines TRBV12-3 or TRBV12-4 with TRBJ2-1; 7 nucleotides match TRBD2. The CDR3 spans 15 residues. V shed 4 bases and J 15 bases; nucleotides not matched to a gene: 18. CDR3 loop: CASSSRPKGREYPFF. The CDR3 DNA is TGTGCCAGCAGTTCCCGCCCGAAGGGGCGGGAGTATCCGTTCTTC.

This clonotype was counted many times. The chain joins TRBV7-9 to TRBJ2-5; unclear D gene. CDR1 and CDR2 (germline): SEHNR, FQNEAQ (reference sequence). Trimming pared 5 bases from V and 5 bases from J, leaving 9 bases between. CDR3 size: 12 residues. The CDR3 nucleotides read TGTGCCAGCAGCCTGATGGTTGAGACCCAGTACTTC. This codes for CASSLMVETQYF.

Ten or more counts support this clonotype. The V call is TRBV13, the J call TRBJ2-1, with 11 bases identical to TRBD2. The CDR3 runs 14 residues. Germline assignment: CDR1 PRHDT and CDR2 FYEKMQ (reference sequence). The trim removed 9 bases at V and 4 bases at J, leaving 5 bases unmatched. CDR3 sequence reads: CASGGLAVYNEQFF. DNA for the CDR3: TGTGCCAGTGGGGGACTAGCGGTATACAATGAGCAGTTCTTC.

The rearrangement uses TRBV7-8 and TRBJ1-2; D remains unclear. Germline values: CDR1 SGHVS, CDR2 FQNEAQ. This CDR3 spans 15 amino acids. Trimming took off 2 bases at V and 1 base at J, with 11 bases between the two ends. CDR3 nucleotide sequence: TGTGCCAGCAGCTTAATCGCTGCGATTAACTATGGCTACACCTTC. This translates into CASSLIAAINYGYTF.

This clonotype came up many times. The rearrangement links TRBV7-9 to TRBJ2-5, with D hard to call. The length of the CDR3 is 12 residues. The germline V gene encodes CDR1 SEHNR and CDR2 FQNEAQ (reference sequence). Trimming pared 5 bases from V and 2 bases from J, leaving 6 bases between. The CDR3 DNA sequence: TGTGCCAGCAGCCCAAGACAAGAGACCCAGTACTTC. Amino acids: CASSPRQETQYF.

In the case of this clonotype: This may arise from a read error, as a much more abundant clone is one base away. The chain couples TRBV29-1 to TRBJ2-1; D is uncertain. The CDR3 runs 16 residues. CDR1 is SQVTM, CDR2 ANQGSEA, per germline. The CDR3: CIVASARLRSYNEQFF. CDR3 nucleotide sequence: TGCATCGTGGCGTCCGCCCGTCTGAGATCCTACAATGAGCAGTTCTTC.

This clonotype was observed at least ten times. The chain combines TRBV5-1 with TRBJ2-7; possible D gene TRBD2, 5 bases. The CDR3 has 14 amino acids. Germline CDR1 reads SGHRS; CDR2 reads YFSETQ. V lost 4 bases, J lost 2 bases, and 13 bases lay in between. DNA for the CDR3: TGCGCCAGCAGCCTTATAGCGCGAGCCTACGAGCAGTACTTC. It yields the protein CASSLIARAYEQYF. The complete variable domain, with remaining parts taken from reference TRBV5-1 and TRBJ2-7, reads KAGVTQTPRYLIKTRGQQVTLSCSPISGHRSVSWYQQTPGQGLQFLFEYFSETQRNKGNFPGRFSGRQFSNSRSEMNVSTLELGDSALYLCASSLIARAYEQYFGPGTRLTVT.

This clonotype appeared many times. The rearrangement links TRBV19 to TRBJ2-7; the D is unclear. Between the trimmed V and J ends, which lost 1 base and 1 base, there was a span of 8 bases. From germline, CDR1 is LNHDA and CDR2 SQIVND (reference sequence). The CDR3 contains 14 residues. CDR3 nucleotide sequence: TGTGCCAGTAGTATAGGAGTCCCTTCCTACGAGCAGTACTTC. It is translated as CASSIGVPSYEQYF.

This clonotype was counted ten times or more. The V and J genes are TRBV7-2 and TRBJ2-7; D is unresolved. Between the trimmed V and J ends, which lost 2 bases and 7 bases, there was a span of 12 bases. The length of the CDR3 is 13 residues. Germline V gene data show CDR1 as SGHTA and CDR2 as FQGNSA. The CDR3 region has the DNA TGTGCCAGCAGCTTATCGGACCTGGTGGAGCAGTACTTC. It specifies CASSLSDLVEQYF. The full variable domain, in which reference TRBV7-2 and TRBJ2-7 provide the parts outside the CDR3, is GAGVSQSPSNKVTEKGKDVELRCDPISGHTALYWYRQSLGQGLEFLIYFQGNSAPDKSGLPSDRFSAERTGGSVSTLTIQRTQQEDSAVYLCASSLSDLVEQYFGPGTRLTVT.

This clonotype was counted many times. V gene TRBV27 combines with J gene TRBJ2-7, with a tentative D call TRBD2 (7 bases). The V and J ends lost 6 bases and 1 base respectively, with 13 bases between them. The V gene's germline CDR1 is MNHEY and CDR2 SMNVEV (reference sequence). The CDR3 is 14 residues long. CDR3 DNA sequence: TGTGCCAGCAGGGGGGGGCTCCTATCCTACGAGCAGTACTTC. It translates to CASRGGLLSYEQYF.

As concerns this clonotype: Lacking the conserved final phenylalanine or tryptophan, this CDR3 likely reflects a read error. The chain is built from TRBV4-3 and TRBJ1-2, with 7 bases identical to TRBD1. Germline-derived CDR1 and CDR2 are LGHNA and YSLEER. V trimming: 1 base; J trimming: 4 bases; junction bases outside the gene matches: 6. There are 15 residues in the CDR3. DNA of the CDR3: TGCGCCAGCAGCCAAGTTTTGGGACAGTCCTATGGCTACACCTAC. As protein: CASSQVLGQSYGYTY.

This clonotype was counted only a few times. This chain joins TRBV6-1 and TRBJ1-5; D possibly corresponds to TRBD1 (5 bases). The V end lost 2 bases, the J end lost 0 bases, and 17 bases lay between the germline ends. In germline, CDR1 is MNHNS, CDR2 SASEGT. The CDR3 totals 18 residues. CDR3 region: CASSEYSGHRLSNQPQHF. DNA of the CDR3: TGTGCCAGCAGTGAATATAGCGGACACCGCCTTAGCAATCAGCCCCAGCATTTT.

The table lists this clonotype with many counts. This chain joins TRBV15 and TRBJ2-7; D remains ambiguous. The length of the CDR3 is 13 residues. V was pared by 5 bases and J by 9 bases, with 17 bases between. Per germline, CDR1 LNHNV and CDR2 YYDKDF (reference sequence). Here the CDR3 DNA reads TGTGCCACCAGCCCCGATGCGAGTCCGGGGCAGTACTTC. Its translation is CATSPDASPGQYF.

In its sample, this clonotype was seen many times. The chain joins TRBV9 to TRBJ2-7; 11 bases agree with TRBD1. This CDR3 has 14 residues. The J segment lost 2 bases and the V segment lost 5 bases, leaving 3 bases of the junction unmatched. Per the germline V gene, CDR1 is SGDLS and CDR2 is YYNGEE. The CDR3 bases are TGTGCCAGCAGTGTGGGACAGGGGGCCTACGAGCAGTACTTC. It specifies CASSVGQGAYEQYF.

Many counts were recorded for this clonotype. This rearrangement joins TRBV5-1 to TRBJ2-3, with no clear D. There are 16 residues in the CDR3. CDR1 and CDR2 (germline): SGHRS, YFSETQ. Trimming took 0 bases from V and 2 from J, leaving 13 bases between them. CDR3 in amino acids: CASSLVLDLTTDTQYF. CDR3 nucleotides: TGCGCCAGCAGCTTGGTTCTAGATCTAACCACAGATACGCAGTATTTT.